The 30 T cell receptor beta chains in this list originate from one sample, sequenced in a study of blood T cell repertoires in COVID-19. Using immunoSEQ multiplex PCR, the repertoire was profiled, and TCRdb retains in-frame clones only, with some absent. The sample holds about 59,000 clones, 75% to 95% seen once. Source material: peripheral blood. The source of these receptors is a man older than 75 with acute or convalescent COVID-19.

The chain uses TRBV12-3 or TRBV12-4 and TRBJ2-7; D is possibly TRBD2 (5 bases). The CDR3 has 12 residues. The V end was cut by 7 bases, the J end by 7 bases, with 14 bases between. The CDR3 DNA reads TGTGCCAGCACCGCGTACGGGGTGGAGCAGTACTTC. Translated, it gives CASTAYGVEQYF.

The chain employs TRBV4-1 and TRBJ1-4, with TRBD1 as a possible D gene (6 bases). The ends were cut back, 0 bases at V and 8 bases at J, with 13 bases in the middle. The CDR3 has 15 amino acids. Germline CDR1 MGHRA, CDR2 YSYEKL. CDR3 coding DNA: TGCGCCAGCAGCCAAGAGGGCAGGGGATTCGAAAAACTGTTTTTT. Translated, it gives CASSQEGRGFEKLFF.

The chain recombines TRBV2 with TRBJ1-2; possible D gene TRBD1, 6 bases. Deletions cut 2 bases from V and 4 bases from J, with 11 bases between. The CDR3 contains 14 residues. Germline V gene sequence: CDR1 SNHLY, CDR2 FYNNEI. The CDR3 loop reads CASSEWRGPYGYTF. Here the CDR3 DNA reads TGTGCCAGCAGTGAATGGCGGGGGCCCTATGGCTACACCTTC. Using reference TRBV2 and TRBJ1-2 for the parts outside the CDR3, the full variable domain is EPEVTQTPSHQVTQMGQEVILRCVPISNHLYFYWYRQILGQKVEFLVSFYNNEISEKSEIFDDQFSVERPDGSNFTLKIRSTKLEDSAMYFCASSEWRGPYGYTFGSGTRLTVV.

The chain uses TRBV19 and TRBJ2-1; a possible D gene is TRBD2 (5 bases). Per germline, CDR1 LNHDA and CDR2 SQIVND (reference sequence). The CDR3 extends over 13 amino acids. V lost 1 base to trimming and J lost 9 bases, with 10 bases between them. As DNA, the CDR3 is TGTGCCAGTAGTATAGGTGCGAGGGCTGAGCAGTTCTTC. Residues: CASSIGARAEQFF.

The chain employs TRBV10-3 and TRBJ2-7, with D possibly TRBD1 on 5 matching bases. Trimming shortened V by 6 bases and J by 5 bases, and 14 bases separated the two germline ends. CDR3 length equals 13 residues. Germline V gene data show CDR1 as ENHRY and CDR2 as SYGVKD. CDR3 sequence reads: CAIRPETANEQYF. The CDR3 region has the DNA TGTGCCATCAGGCCCGAGACAGCGAACGAGCAGTACTTC.

The J gene is TRBJ2-7, the V gene TRBV30; TRBD2 matches at 8 bases. The length of the CDR3 is 15 residues. Losses at the gene ends were 3 bases for V and 0 bases for J; bases not matched to a gene: 7. The germline V gene has CDR1 GTSNPN and CDR2 SVGIG (reference sequence). This chain's CDR3 is CAWSKLAVSSYEQYF. The DNA for the CDR3 is TGTGCCTGGAGCAAACTAGCGGTAAGCTCCTACGAGCAGTACTTC.

This sequence joins TRBV27 and TRBJ2-1; D is uncertain. Trimming stripped 5 bases from V and 8 bases from J, with 16 bases between. The CDR3 covers 14 residues. Germline CDR1 reads MNHEY; CDR2 reads SMNVEV (reference sequence). The CDR3 spells CASSPRRVRDEQFF. The CDR3 DNA reads TGTGCCAGCAGTCCCAGACGGGTCCGGGATGAGCAGTTCTTC.

This clone appeared once. The chain couples TRBV6-5 to TRBJ2-7; the match to TRBD2 covers 8 bases. Germline V gives CDR1 MNHEY, CDR2 SVGAGI. V trimming: 6 bases; J trimming: 1 base; junction bases outside the gene matches: 5. The CDR3 has 14 amino acids. The CDR3 region has the DNA TGTGCCAGCAGCCCGGCGGGGGGATCCTACGAGCAGTACTTC. Residues: CASSPAGGSYEQYF.

This chain uses TRBV14 with TRBJ1-1; 9 nucleotides agree with TRBD1. CDR3 length equals 13 residues. In germline, CDR1 is SGHDN, CDR2 FVKESK. The junction had 6 bases not matched to a gene; V was cut back by 1 base and J by 12 bases. CDR3 in amino acids: CASSQGGTGRSFF. The CDR3 DNA is TGTGCCAGCAGCCAAGGAGGGACAGGGCGATCTTTCTTT.

This sequence joins TRBV5-6 and TRBJ1-2, with 8 nucleotides matching TRBD1. This CDR3 has 13 amino acids. Germline V CDR1 and CDR2: SGHDT, YYEEEE. Trimming took 4 bases from V and 8 from J; bases not matched to a gene: 7. The CDR3 DNA sequence: TGTGCCAGCAGCCTCGGACAGGGAGCGGGCTACACCTTC. Encoded protein: CASSLGQGAGYTF.

The chain carries TRBV28 and TRBJ2-7; 12 positions match TRBD2. V shed 6 bases, J shed 1 base, and the junction held 7 bases outside the gene matches. There are 16 residues in the CDR3. Germline V lookup: CDR1 MDHEN, CDR2 SYDVKM. CDR3: CASRSLGLAGSYEQYF. The CDR3 DNA reads as TGTGCCAGCAGATCCCTCGGACTAGCGGGGTCCTACGAGCAGTACTTC.

The V and J genes are TRBV18 and TRBJ2-6; 9 positions match TRBD1. The CDR3 has 19 amino acids. Germline V gives CDR1 KGHSH, CDR2 LQKENI. V lost 4 bases, J lost 0 bases, and 10 bases stayed unmatched. CDR3 residues: CASSLSPGTGYSGANVLTF. CDR3 in DNA: TGTGCCAGCTCACTCTCCCCCGGGACAGGGTACTCTGGGGCCAACGTCCTGACTTTC.

V and J are TRBV11-2 and TRBJ2-2; D gene ambiguous. Germline values: CDR1 SGHAT, CDR2 FQNNGV. This CDR3 is 15 amino acids long. V was clipped by 5 bases and J by 2 bases, with 12 bases between them. The CDR3 reads CASSQGAGNTGELFF. CDR3 nucleotides: TGTGCCAGCAGCCAAGGTGCAGGTAACACCGGGGAGCTGTTTTTT. The whole variable domain, filled in from reference TRBV11-2 and TRBJ2-2, reads EAGVAQSPRYKIIEKRQSVAFWCNPISGHATLYWYQQILGQGPKLLIQFQNNGVVDDSQLPKDRFSAERLKGVDSTLKIQPAKLEDSAVYLCASSQGAGNTGELFFGEGSRLTVL.

Here the CDR3 DNA reads TGTGCCTGGAGTGTACCTGGGGCAGATCTCCCTAGCTCCTATAATTCACCCCTCCACTTT. It translates to CAWSVPGADLPSSYNSPLHF. The chain links TRBV30 to TRBJ1-6; perhaps TRBD1 as D (5 bases). The CDR3 has 20 residues. CDR1 GTSNPN and CDR2 SVGIG come from the germline V gene (reference sequence). The ends were cut back, 0 bases at V and 0 bases at J, with 21 bases in the middle.

The rearrangement uses TRBV4-1 and TRBJ2-5; D remains ambiguous. The ends were cut back, 3 bases at V and 2 bases at J, with 7 bases in the middle. The CDR3 runs to 13 residues. Germline loops: CDR1 MGHRA, CDR2 YSYEKL. The DNA for the CDR3 is TGCGCCAGCAGCCATCTTTTTCAAGAGACCCAGTACTTC. Protein: CASSHLFQETQYF.

The rearrangement joins TRBV6-5 to TRBJ1-1; no firm D call. Per germline, CDR1 MNHEY and CDR2 SVGAGI. V was trimmed by 11 bases and J by 1 base, leaving 14 bases between them. The CDR3 has 13 amino acids. CDR3 sequence: CAGAERPNTEAFF. The CDR3 DNA follows: TGTGCCGGAGCCGAGAGACCGAACACTGAAGCTTTCTTT.

The chain links TRBV5-6 to TRBJ2-7; D gene unclear. The CDR3 is made up of 15 amino acids. Germline-derived CDR1 and CDR2 are SGHDT and YYEEEE. V was trimmed by 2 bases and J by 4 bases, leaving 16 bases between them. CDR3 in DNA: TGTGCCAGCAGCTTCTTGCGGCAAGGAAGATACGAGCAGTACTTC. Translation gives CASSFLRQGRYEQYF.

This rearrangement joins TRBV7-9 to TRBJ2-1; D unclear. With 5 bases removed from V and 0 bases from J, the gap between germline ends came to 17 bases. The CDR3 has 17 amino acids. Germline V gene sequence: CDR1 SEHNR, CDR2 FQNEAQ (reference sequence). CDR3 sequence reads: CASSQRIALGSYNEQFF. Here the CDR3 DNA reads TGTGCCAGCAGCCAACGAATAGCCCTGGGCTCCTACAATGAGCAGTTCTTC.

V gene TRBV5-8 combines with J gene TRBJ2-7; 7 positions agree with TRBD1. Trimming cost V 4 bases and J 3 bases; bases outside gene matches: 4. Germline CDR1 is SGHTS and CDR2 is YDEGEE. The CDR3 totals 13 residues. For the CDR3, the DNA is TGTGCCAGCAGCCGGGACAGAGACTACGAGCAGTACTTC. It is translated as CASSRDRDYEQYF.

The chain recombines TRBV5-8 with TRBJ1-2; 7 nucleotides agree with TRBD1. CDR3 length: 15 amino acids. Trimming took 0 bases from V and 4 from J; bases not matched to a gene: 6. CDR1 and CDR2 from the germline V gene are SGHTS and YDEGEE. The CDR3 sequence is CASSLVRDRIYGYTF. The CDR3 region has the DNA TGTGCCAGCAGCTTGGTGCGGGACAGAATCTATGGCTACACCTTC.

This chain joins TRBV12-3 or TRBV12-4 and TRBJ1-2; 9 bases are shared with TRBD1. The CDR3 sequence is 12 residues long. Losses at the gene ends were 7 bases for V and 7 bases for J; bases not matched to a gene: 4. Here the CDR3 DNA reads TGTGCCAGCAAGCCGGGACAGGGTGGCTACACCTTC. As protein: CASKPGQGGYTF.

In DNA form, the CDR3 reads TGCGCCAGCAGACTGTCGTGGAGGGCCTACGAGCAGTACTTC. Translated, it gives CASRLSWRAYEQYF. V is TRBV5-1 and J is TRBJ2-7; D may be TRBD2 (6 bases). V was shortened by 5 bases and J by 2 bases, with 14 bases between the two germline ends. The CDR3 is 14 residues long. Germline CDR1 is SGHRS and CDR2 is YFSETQ.

This rearrangement joins TRBV28 to TRBJ2-7, with TRBD1 as a possible D gene (6 bases). CDR1 and CDR2 (germline): MDHEN, SYDVKM. V lost 10 bases, J lost 2 bases, and 21 bases lay in between. The CDR3 consists of 15 residues. The CDR3 DNA sequence: TGTGCCACCGCCTCCCCCAACAGGGTGGCCTACGAGCAGTACTTC. Encoded protein: CATASPNRVAYEQYF. The full variable domain, its missing parts supplied by reference TRBV28 and TRBJ2-7, is DVKVTQSSRYLVKRTGEKVFLECVQDMDHENMFWYRQDPGLGLRLIYFSYDVKMKEKGDIPEGYSVSREKKERFSLILESASTNQTSMYLCATASPNRVAYEQYFGPGTRLTVT.

V gene TRBV21-1 combines with J gene TRBJ2-7; TRBD1, as called in the table, went unchecked against the DNA. TRBV21-1 is shown as a pseudogene. The CDR3 totals 13 residues. The CDR3 DNA follows: TGTGCCAGCCAAGGACAGGCTATCCACGAGCAGTACTTC. Its protein product is CASQGQAIHEQYF.

V and J are TRBV3-1 (or the pseudogene TRBV3-2) and TRBJ2-5; 11 bases fit TRBD2. This CDR3 has 17 amino acids. V trimming: 0 bases; J trimming: 4 bases; junction bases outside the gene matches: 7. CDR1 and CDR2 (germline): LGHDT, YNNKEL (reference sequence). CDR3 nucleotides: TGTGCCAGCAGCCAAGATGGTAGCGGGGGGGTGTTAGAGACCCAGTACTTC. Its translation: CASSQDGSGGVLETQYF.

The DNA for the CDR3 is TGCGCCAGCAGCCCAAAACAGGTGTACACAGATACGCAGTATTTT. It codes for CASSPKQVYTDTQYF. The chain links TRBV5-1 to TRBJ2-3, with a tentative D call TRBD1 (5 bases). Looked up from germline, CDR1 is SGHRS and CDR2 is YFSETQ. This CDR3 has 15 residues. Trimming took off 4 bases at V and 2 bases at J, with 14 bases between the two ends.

The chain recombines TRBV28 with TRBJ1-1, with D perhaps matching TRBD1 (5 bases). The V and J ends lost 2 bases and 2 bases respectively, with 9 bases between them. Germline loops: CDR1 MDHEN, CDR2 SYDVKM. CDR3 size: 14 residues. Here the CDR3 DNA reads TGTGCCAGCAGTTTACCCGACAGCAACACTGAAGCTTTCTTT. It is translated as CASSLPDSNTEAFF.

The rearrangement links TRBV12-5 to TRBJ1-3; 7 bases agree with TRBD1. The CDR3 contains 22 residues. Trimming cost V 1 base and J 0 bases; bases outside gene matches: 21. Germline V gene lookup returns CDR1 LGHNT and CDR2 FRNRAP. CDR3 bases: TGTGCTAGTGGTTTGGGGGGGGTTTTCCTGGCGAACAGGGGCCACTCTGGAAACACCATATATTTT. Translated: CASGLGGVFLANRGHSGNTIYF.

CDR3 nucleotides: TGTGCCAGCAGCTCCTCCACGGACAGTTACGAGCAGTACTTC. This codes for CASSSSTDSYEQYF. The genes are TRBV13 and TRBJ2-7; D is perhaps TRBD1 (6 bases). V was cut by 4 bases and J by 4 bases, with 14 bases left in between. The CDR3 runs to 14 residues. The germline V gene encodes CDR1 PRHDT and CDR2 FYEKMQ (reference sequence).

The chain joins TRBV2 to TRBJ1-4; 10 bases are shared with TRBD1. The CDR3 extends over 14 amino acids. Looked up from germline, CDR1 is SNHLY and CDR2 is FYNNEI. V was pared by 4 bases and J by 8 bases, with 4 bases of the junction left unmatched. The CDR3 region is CASSGDRGWEKLFF. CDR3 coding DNA: TGTGCCAGCAGTGGGGACAGGGGATGGGAAAAACTGTTTTTT.